The T cell receptor (beta chain) described here comes from a study of human T cells and chemical hapten exposure. Study-wide context: Patch tests of 0.01% DPC on the upper back were read at 6 days. Study findings and constraints: Among TCRs, those above 1 in 1000 frequency were unaffected by DPC sensitization.

The time point was: pre-sensitization, week 0. Stated treatment: therapeutic diphenylcyclopropenone sensitization with weekly scalp DPC. Alopecia patients deemed DPC-suitable, aged 18 to 70, excluding pregnancy. Unique molecular identifiers were affixed to discrete cDNA molecules within the library. TCRdb itself ran the RACE reads through MiXCR, one entry per CDR3 protein. The sample yields about 260,000 distinct CDR3 sequences, approximately 8.6% seen once. This clonotype turned up a few times. Its antigen is undetermined. The receptor's source is a woman between 40 and 50 years old with alopecia areata. Some clones in this sample may be carry-over from other donors' samples. This sample comprised whole blood, obtained in connection with sensitization to the hapten diphenylcyclopropenone (DPC).

The CDR3 protein is CASSEAGARNEQFF. CDR3 nucleotides: TGTGCCAGCAGTGAAGCCGGGGCAAGGAATGAGCAGTTCTTC. The gene calls are TRBV25-1 and TRBJ2-1; either TRBD1 or TRBD2 may fit D (5 bases each). This CDR3 contains 14 residues. V lost 2 bases and J 7 bases, leaving 12 bases between the germline ends. In germline, CDR1 is MGHDK, CDR2 SYGVNS. The full variable domain, rest sourced from reference TRBV25-1 and TRBJ2-1, is EADIYQTPRYLVIGTGKKITLECSQTMGHDKMYWYQQDPGMELHLIHYSYGVNSTEKGDLSSESTVSRIRTEHFPLTLESARPSHTSQYLCASSEAGARNEQFFGPGTRLTVL.